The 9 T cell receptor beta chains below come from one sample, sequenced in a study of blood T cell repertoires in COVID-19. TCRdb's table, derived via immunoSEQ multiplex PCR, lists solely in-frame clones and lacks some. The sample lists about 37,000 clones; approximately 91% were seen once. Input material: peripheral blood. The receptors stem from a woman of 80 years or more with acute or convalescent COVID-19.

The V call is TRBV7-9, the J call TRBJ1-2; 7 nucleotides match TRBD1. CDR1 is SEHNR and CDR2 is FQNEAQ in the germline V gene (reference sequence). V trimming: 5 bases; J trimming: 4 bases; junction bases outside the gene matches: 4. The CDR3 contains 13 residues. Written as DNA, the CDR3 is TGTGCCAGCAGCCCCAGGGGGGCCTATGGCTACACCTTC. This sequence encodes CASSPRGAYGYTF.

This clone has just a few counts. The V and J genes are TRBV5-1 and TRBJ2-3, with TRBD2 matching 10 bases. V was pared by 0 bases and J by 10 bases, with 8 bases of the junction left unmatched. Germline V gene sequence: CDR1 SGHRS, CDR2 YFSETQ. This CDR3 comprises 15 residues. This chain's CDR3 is CASSLASGGLISQYF. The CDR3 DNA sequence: TGCGCCAGCAGCTTGGCTAGCGGGGGACTGATATCGCAGTATTTT. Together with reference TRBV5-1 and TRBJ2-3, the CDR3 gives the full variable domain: KAGVTQTPRYLIKTRGQQVTLSCSPISGHRSVSWYQQTPGQGLQFLFEYFSETQRNKGNFPGRFSGRQFSNSRSEMNVSTLELGDSALYLCASSLASGGLISQYFGPGTRLTVL.

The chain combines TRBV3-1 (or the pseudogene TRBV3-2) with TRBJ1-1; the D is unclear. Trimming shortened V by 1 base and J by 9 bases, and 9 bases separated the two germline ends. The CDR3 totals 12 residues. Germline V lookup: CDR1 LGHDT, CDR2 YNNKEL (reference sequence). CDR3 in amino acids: CASSQGSGKAFF. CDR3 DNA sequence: TGTGCCAGCAGCCAAGGGTCGGGAAAAGCTTTCTTT.

CDR3 DNA sequence: TGTGCCAGCAGCCCAAGCGGTAGCTCCTACAATGAGCAGTTCTTC. Amino acid sequence: CASSPSGSSYNEQFF. This rearrangement joins TRBV7-3 to TRBJ2-1; D is possibly TRBD2 (5 bases). This CDR3 comprises 15 residues. Between the trimmed V and J ends, which lost 5 bases and 0 bases, there was a span of 11 bases. Germline V CDR1 and CDR2: SGHTA, FQGTGA. The full variable domain, in which reference TRBV7-3 and TRBJ2-1 provide the parts outside the CDR3, is GAGVSQTPSNKVTEKGKYVELRCDPISGHTALYWYRQSLGQGPEFLIYFQGTGAADDSGLPNDRFFAVRPEGSVSTLKIQRTERGDSAVYLCASSPSGSSYNEQFFGPGTRLTVL.

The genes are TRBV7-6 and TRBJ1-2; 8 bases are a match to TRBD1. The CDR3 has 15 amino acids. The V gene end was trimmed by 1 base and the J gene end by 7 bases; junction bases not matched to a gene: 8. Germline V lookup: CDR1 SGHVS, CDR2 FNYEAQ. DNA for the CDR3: TGTGCCAGCAGCTTAGTCGGCAGGGGGCTGGGTGGCTACACCTTC. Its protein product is CASSLVGRGLGGYTF.

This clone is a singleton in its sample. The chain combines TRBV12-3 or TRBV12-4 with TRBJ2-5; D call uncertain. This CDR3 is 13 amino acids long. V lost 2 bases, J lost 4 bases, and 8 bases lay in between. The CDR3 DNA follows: TGTGCCAGCAGTTTAATTGGCCGAGAGACCCAGTACTTC. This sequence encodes CASSLIGRETQYF.

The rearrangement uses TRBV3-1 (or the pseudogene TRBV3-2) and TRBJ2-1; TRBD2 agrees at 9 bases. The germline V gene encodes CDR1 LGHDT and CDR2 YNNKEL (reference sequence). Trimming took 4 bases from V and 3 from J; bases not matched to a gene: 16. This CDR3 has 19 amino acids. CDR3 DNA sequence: TGTGCCAGCAGCCGCTTCGGGACTAGCCACCCCGGCGGCTACAATGAGCAGTTCTTC. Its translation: CASSRFGTSHPGGYNEQFF.

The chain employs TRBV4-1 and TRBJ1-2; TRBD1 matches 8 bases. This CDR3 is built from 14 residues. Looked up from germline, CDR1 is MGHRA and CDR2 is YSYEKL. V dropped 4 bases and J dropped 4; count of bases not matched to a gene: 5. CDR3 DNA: TGCGCCAGCAGCCTGGACAGGGTGGGCTATGGCTACACCTTC. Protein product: CASSLDRVGYGYTF.

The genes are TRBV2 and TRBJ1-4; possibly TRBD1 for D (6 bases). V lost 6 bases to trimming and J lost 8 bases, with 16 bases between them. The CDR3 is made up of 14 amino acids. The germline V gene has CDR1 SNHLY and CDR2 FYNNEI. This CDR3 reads CASRGAGAREKLFF. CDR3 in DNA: TGTGCCAGCAGGGGGGCAGGGGCCCGGGAAAAACTGTTTTTT.